This entry concerns a single T cell receptor beta chain. Trimming cost V 2 bases and J 7 bases; bases outside gene matches: 5. The CDR3 loop spans 14 amino acids. CDR1 and CDR2 from the germline V gene are GTSNPN and SVGIG (reference sequence). The data were taken from a study of cytomegalovirus exposure and HLA in healthy donors. Amplification used 60 Vbeta primers and 13 Jbeta primers. In the authors' workflow: A follow-up analysis tallied tens of millions of unique TCR beta chains, roughly 11 million shared. Assay used: immunoSEQ multiplex PCR; TCRdb lists only in-frame clones, some missing. Clone size and V and J calls were adopted from that table, with D and trimming inferred from the DNA. The profile shows 150,000 to 200,000 clones, around 84% of them singletons.

J is TRBJ2-1 and V is TRBV30; 10 nucleotides agree with TRBD1. The receptor's source is a woman under 30 in good health and CMV-seronegative. Sequenced material: PBMCs. CDR3 protein: CAWSSGTGVNEQFF. DNA for the CDR3: TGTGCCTGGAGTTCCGGGACAGGGGTAAATGAGCAGTTCTTC.